Listed below are T cell receptor beta chains from one sample, sequenced in a study of CD4 T cells in relation to SARS-CoV-2 and coronaviruses. The data were produced by immunoSEQ multiplex PCR, yet TCRdb's version contains in-frame clones alone and is incomplete. The sample lists about 60,000 clones, about 91% occurring once. Source material: naive CD4+ T cells from PBMCs. The source of these receptors is an adult with COVID-19. CDR3s include the opening cysteine and the closing phenylalanine or tryptophan. The order of the fields is V gene, J gene, CDR3 protein.

TRBV6-5	TRBJ1-4	CASSYSRTSVKLFF
TRBV28	TRBJ2-2	CASRLAGATGELFF
TRBV30	TRBJ2-1	CAWSRRVNNEQFF
TRBV29-1	TRBJ1-1	CSARTGAISLAFF
TRBV7-9	TRBJ2-7	CASSLAGADHEQYF
TRBV6-5	TRBJ2-7	CASKGGREQYF
TRBV7-3	TRBJ2-1	CASSLMALAPNEQFF
TRBV21-1	TRBJ1-6	CASSKVGDRGGSPLHF
TRBV16	TRBJ1-4	CASSQWGADEKLFF
TRBV18	TRBJ2-5	CASSRQGDVTQYF
TRBV28	TRBJ2-1	CASSTGTSGNNEQFF
TRBV28	TRBJ1-5	CASSLGGGNQPQHF
TRBV4-1	TRBJ2-3	CASSLDWPSGSDTQYF
TRBV19	TRBJ2-6	CASSMTNVLTF
TRBV9	TRBJ1-1	CASSVAGPNTEAFF
TRBV7-9	TRBJ2-3	CASSPTGAGRTDTQYF
TRBV6-6	TRBJ2-3	CASSLLAGETDTQYF
TRBV7-2	TRBJ2-3	CASSLLRSSTDTQYF
TRBV7-3	TRBJ2-1	CASSLGPLLEQFF
TRBV27	TRBJ2-6	CASKDGGAGANVLTF
TRBV27	TRBJ2-3	CASSSAGLLLTDTQYF
TRBV18	TRBJ2-1	CASSGTTNEQFF
TRBV14	TRBJ2-7	CASSLTPGAVGEQYF
TRBV9	TRBJ2-7	CASSVGASGIREQYF
TRBV7-8	TRBJ2-5	CASSSAGTGGWETQYF
TRBV5-5	TRBJ1-2	CASSPGGGANYGYTF
TRBV28	TRBJ2-1	CASSLLGLAGGGNEQFF
TRBV9	TRBJ2-3	CASSATGGWSGVDTQYF
TRBV28	TRBJ1-4	CASSRRGFRSANEKLFF
TRBV19	TRBJ1-5	CASSAFSPDNQPQHF
TRBV5-1	TRBJ2-1	CASSPTGGSYNEQFF
TRBV25-1	TRBJ2-5	CASSEFGVARETQYF
TRBV19	TRBJ2-4	CASSARLAGIAKNIQYF
TRBV6-4	TRBJ2-3	CASSGTGGADTQYF
TRBV27	TRBJ2-7	CASRQDYPYEQYF
TRBV9	TRBJ2-5	CASSQKGQGRETQYF
TRBV7-2	TRBJ2-3	CASSPPRDRQYF